A selection of T cell receptor beta chains follows, all from one sample in a study of cytomegalovirus exposure and HLA in healthy donors. The data were produced by immunoSEQ multiplex PCR, yet TCRdb's version contains in-frame clones alone and is incomplete. Its clone listing holds around 46,000 clones. The sequenced material came from PBMCs. The receptors derive from a woman in her thirties or forties in good health and CMV-seronegative. Each CDR3 is given without its conserved first and last residue.

TRBV7-6	TRBJ2-7	ASSSSGGYEQY
TRBV4-3	TRBJ1-2	ASSQDRLRAPYGYT
TRBV2	TRBJ2-5	ASRREGGETQY
TRBV18	TRBJ2-7	ASSLGLAGEPY
TRBV19	TRBJ1-2	ASSVQGGNYGYT
TRBV6-1	TRBJ2-7	ASSKTFDIYEQY
TRBV28	TRBJ2-5	ASSEAGRDQETQY
TRBV14	TRBJ2-1	ASSQVGTGTYNEQF
TRBV4-3	TRBJ2-3	ASSQDFLAGGDTQY
TRBV12-5	TRBJ2-5	ASGLSGVETQY
TRBV19	TRBJ1-2	ASSIRRDYGTGYT
TRBV6-4	TRBJ2-1	ASSDSGGRQYNEQF
TRBV6-1	TRBJ1-1	ASSEGGGGGTEAF
TRBV29-1	TRBJ2-5	SVGPGGETQY
TRBV4-3	TRBJ2-7	ASSQDLVSRVEQY
TRBV9	TRBJ1-5	ASSVADTGQPQH
TRBV5-4	TRBJ2-2	ASSYRRDRGFTGELF
TRBV2	TRBJ2-1	ASSYRGNEQF
TRBV5-1	TRBJ2-2	ASSLGWTSGRGAGELF
TRBV2	TRBJ2-1	ASIQGSYNEQF
TRBV25-1	TRBJ1-2	ASSETGRDYGYT